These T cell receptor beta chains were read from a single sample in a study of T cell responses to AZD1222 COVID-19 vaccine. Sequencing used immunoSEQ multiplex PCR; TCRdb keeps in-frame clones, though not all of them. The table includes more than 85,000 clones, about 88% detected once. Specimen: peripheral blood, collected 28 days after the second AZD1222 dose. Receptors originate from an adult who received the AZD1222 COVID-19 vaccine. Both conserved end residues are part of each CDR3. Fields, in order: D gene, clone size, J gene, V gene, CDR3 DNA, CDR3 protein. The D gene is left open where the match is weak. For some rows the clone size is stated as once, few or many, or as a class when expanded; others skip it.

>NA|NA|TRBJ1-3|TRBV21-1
TGTGCCAGCAGCAAATTCGGGGGTTTAGTATCTGGAAACACCATATATTTT
CASSKFGGLVSGNTIYF
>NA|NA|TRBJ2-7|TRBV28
TGTGCCAGCAGTTTTCCCGGAGATTACTACGAGCAGTACTTC
CASSFPGDYYEQYF
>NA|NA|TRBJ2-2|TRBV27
TGTGCCAGCAGTTCAACTGACAGACTGAACACCGGGGAGCTGTTTTTT
CASSSTDRLNTGELFF
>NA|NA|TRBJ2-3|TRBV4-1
TGCGCCAGCAGCCAGAAACAGGGCTTGACCCGCACAGATACGCAGTATTTT
CASSQKQGLTRTDTQYF
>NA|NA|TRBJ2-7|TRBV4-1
TGCGCCAGGCCGAGGGGCGGACTCTACGAGCAGTACTTC
CARPRGGLYEQYF
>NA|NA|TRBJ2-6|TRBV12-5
TGTGCTAGTGGTTTAGGCTCAGGGTCCGGGGCCAACGTCCTGACTTTC
CASGLGSGSGANVLTF
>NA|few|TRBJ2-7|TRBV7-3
TGTGCCAGCACCCCGGATAGCAGGACCTACGAGCAGTACTTC
CASTPDSRTYEQYF
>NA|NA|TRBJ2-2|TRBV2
TGTGCCAGCAGTGAAGCGCTGCAGGATGTGGCCGGGGAGCTGTTTTTT
CASSEALQDVAGELFF
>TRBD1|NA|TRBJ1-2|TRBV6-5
TGTGCCAGCAGTTACTCGACAGGGGCCCACGGCTACACCTTC
CASSYSTGAHGYTF
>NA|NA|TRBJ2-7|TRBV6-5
TGTGCCAGCAGTTACGGGACACCCTCCTACGAGCAGTACTTC
CASSYGTPSYEQYF
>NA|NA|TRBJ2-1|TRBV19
TGTGCCAGTAGTATGGGAACGTCTCCTTCCTACAATGAGCAGTTCTTC
CASSMGTSPSYNEQFF
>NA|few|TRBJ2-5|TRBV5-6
TGTGCCAGCAGCTTGTTCTTGGACGGCTCGGGGCAAGAGACCCAGTACTTC
CASSLFLDGSGQETQYF
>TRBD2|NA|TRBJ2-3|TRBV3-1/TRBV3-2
TGTGCCAGCAGCCATTCGGGGGGAACCACAGATACGCAGTATTTT
CASSHSGGTTDTQYF
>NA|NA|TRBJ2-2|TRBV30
TGTGCCTGGAGTGCCCTAGGACTTACGAACACCGGGGAGCTGTTTTTT
CAWSALGLTNTGELFF
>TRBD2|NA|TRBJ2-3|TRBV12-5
TGTGCTAGTGCCGGGACGGGGGGGATTTATGATACGCAGTATTTT
CASAGTGGIYDTQYF
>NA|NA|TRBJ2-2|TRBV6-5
TGTGCCAGCAAAGGGCAGCTGAACACCGGGGAGCTGTTTTTT
CASKGQLNTGELFF
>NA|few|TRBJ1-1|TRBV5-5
TGTGCCAGCAGCTTGGCCCGACAGCCCGGAGGGGTAAACACTGAAGCTTTCTTT
CASSLARQPGGVNTEAFF
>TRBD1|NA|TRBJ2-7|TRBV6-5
TGTGCCAGCAGTTACACGACAGGGAGCTCCTACGAGCAGTACTTC
CASSYTTGSSYEQYF
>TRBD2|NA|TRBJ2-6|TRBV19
TGTGCCAGTAGTTTAGTAGCGGGAGGTGGGGCCAACGTCCTGACTTTC
CASSLVAGGGANVLTF
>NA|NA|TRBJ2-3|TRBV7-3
TGTGCCAGCAGCTACCGAGGGGGGTTCGGCACAGATACGCAGTATTTT
CASSYRGGFGTDTQYF
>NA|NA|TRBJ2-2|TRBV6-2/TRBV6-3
TGTGCCAGCAGTTACTTTGGGAACACCGGGGAGCTGTTTTTT
CASSYFGNTGELFF
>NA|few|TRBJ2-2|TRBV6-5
TGTGCCAGCAGCGCAATCAGCGGATCCGGGGAGCTGTTTTTT
CASSAISGSGELFF
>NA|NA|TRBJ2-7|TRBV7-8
TGTGCCAGCAGCTTGTCACGACTCGAGCAGTACTTC
CASSLSRLEQYF
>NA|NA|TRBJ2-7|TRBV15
TGTGCCACCAGCAGAGCTCCCCTTAGGGTAAACGAGCAGTACTTC
CATSRAPLRVNEQYF
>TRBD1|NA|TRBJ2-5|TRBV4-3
TGCGCCAGCAGCCAAGGTGGGACAGGTCAAAAAGAGACCCAGTACTTC
CASSQGGTGQKETQYF
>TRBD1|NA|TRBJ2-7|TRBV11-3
TGTGCCAGCAGCGAGGGGGCAGGGTTCTACGAGCAGTACTTC
CASSEGAGFYEQYF
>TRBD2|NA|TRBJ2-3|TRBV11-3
TGTGCCAGCAGCTGGACTAGCTGGGCAGATACGCAGTATTTT
CASSWTSWADTQYF
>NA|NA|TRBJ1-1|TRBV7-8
TGTGCCAGCAGCTTAAGGGAGTCTCGAGTCACTGAAGCTTTCTTT
CASSLRESRVTEAFF
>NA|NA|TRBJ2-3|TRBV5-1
TGCGCCAGCAGCTTGGCGCGCGGGAATACGCAGTATTTT
CASSLARGNTQYF
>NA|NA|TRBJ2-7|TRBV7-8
TGTGCCAGCAACCCCCAGATTACCTCCTACGAGCAGTACTTC
CASNPQITSYEQYF
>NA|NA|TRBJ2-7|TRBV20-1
TGCAGTGCTAGTATTCCCTATAGGGAGCACAGCGTGGTGGTCGAGCAGTACTTC
CSASIPYREHSVVVEQYF
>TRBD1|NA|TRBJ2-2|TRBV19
TGTGCCAGTAGCCGGGACAGGGTAGGCACCGGGGAGCTGTTTTTT
CASSRDRVGTGELFF
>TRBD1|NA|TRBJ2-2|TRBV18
TGTGCCAGCTCATCCGGGACAGCATTTACCGGGGAGCTGTTTTTT
CASSSGTAFTGELFF
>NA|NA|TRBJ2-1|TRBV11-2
TGTGCCAGCAGCTTAGAGCGGGGTGGCTACAATGAGCAGTTCTTC
CASSLERGGYNEQFF
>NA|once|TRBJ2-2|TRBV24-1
TGTGCCACCAGCACAGGGATCAACACCGGGGAGCTGTTTTTT
CATSTGINTGELFF
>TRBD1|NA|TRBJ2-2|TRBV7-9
TGTGCCAGCAGTCTCGGACAGGCGTCGGCCGGGGAGCTGTTTTTT
CASSLGQASAGELFF
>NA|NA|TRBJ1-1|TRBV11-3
TGTGCCAGCAGCTACAGCCTGGGACATGAAGCTTTCTTT
CASSYSLGHEAFF
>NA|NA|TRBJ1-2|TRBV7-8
TGTGCCAGCAGCTTTGGGCCGATAGCCACCTTC
CASSFGPIATF
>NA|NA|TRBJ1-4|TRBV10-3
TGTGCCATCAGGACGGATGAAAAACTGTTTTTT
CAIRTDEKLFF
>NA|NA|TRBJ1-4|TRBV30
TGTGCCTGGACCCCCGGGCGGGTAAATGAAAAACTGTTTTTT
CAWTPGRVNEKLFF
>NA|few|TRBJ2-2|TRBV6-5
TGTGCCAGCAGACCCGGACAAACCGGGGAGCTGTTTTTT
CASRPGQTGELFF
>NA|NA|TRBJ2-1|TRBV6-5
TGTGCCAGCAAGTCCTACAATGAGCAGTTCTTC
CASKSYNEQFF
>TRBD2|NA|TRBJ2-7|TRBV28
TGTGCCAGCGAGAAGCGGGGTTACGAGCAGTACTTC
CASEKRGYEQYF
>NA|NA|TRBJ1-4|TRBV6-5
TGTGCCAGCAAAATGGGGGGTGCAAATGAAAAACTGTTTTTT
CASKMGGANEKLFF
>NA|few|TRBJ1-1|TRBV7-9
TGTGCCAGCAGCTTAATTGAGACTGAAGCTTTCTTT
CASSLIETEAFF
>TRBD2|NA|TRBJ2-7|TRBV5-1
TGCGCCAGCAGGGGCGGGAGCAACTACGAGCAGTACTTC
CASRGGSNYEQYF
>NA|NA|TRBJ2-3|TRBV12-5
TGTGCTAGTGGTTTGGTACAGGCAGGGACGGCAGATACGCAGTATTTT
CASGLVQAGTADTQYF
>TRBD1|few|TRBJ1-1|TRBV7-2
TGTGCCAGCAGCGCAGTACAGGGGGCGCGTACTGAAGCTTTCTTT
CASSAVQGARTEAFF
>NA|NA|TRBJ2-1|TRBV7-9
TGTGCCAGCATCCAGACCTCGGACAGCGACGAGCAGTTCTTC
CASIQTSDSDEQFF
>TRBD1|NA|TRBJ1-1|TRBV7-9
TGTGCCAGCAGCTTAACAGGGGGAAACACTGAAGCTTTCTTT
CASSLTGGNTEAFF
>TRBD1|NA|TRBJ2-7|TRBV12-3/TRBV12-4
TGTGCCAGCAGTTTCAGAGGGGGCGGCGAGCAGTACTTC
CASSFRGGGEQYF
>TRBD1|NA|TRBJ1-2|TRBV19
TGTGCCAGTAGTATGGGACAGGGCGCGTTTTTGTCTAACTATGGCTACACCTTC
CASSMGQGAFLSNYGYTF